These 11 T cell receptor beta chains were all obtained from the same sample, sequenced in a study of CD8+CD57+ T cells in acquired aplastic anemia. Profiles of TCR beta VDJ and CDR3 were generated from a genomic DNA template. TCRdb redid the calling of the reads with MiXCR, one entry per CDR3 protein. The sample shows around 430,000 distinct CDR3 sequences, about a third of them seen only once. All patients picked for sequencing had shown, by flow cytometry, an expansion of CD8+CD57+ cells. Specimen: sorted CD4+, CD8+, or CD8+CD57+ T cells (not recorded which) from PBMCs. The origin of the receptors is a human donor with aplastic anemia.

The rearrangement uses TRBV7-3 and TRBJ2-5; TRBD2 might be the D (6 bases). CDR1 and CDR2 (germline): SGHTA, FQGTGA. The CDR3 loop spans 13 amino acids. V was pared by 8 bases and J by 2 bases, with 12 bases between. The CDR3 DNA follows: TGTGCCAGCGGCGCCGGGGGACAAGAGACCCAGTACTTC. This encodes CASGAGGQETQYF.

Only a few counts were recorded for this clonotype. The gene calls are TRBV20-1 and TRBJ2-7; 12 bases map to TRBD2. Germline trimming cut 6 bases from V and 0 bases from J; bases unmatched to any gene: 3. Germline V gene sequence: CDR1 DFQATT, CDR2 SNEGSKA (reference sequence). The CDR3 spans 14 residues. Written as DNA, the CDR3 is TGCAGTGCCTCGACTAGCGGGAGCTCCTACGAGCAGTACTTC. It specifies CSASTSGSSYEQYF.

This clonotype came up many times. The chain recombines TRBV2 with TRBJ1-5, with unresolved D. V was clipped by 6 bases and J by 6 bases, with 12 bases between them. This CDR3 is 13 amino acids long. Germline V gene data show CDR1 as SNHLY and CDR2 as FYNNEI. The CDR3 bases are TGTGCCAGCAGCTTTGGGCCGGGTCAGCCCCAGCATTTT. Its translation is CASSFGPGQPQHF.

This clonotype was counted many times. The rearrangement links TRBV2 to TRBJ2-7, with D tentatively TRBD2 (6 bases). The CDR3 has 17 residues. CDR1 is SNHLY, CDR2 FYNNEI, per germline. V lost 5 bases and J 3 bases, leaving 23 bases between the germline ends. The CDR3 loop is CASSRILGLADRYEQYF. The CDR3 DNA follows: TGTGCCAGCAGTCGAATTTTGGGGTTAGCGGACCGCTACGAGCAGTACTTC.

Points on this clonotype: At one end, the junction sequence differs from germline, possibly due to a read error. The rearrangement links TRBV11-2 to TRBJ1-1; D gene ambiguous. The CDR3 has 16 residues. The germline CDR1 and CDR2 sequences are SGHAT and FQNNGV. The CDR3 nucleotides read TGTGCCAGCAGCCCGGACTTTGGGCCCCTGAATACTGAAGCTTTCTTT. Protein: CASSPDFGPLNTEAFF. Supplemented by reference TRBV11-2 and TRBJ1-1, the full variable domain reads EAGVAQSPRYKIIEKRQSVAFWCNPISGHATLYWYQQILGQGPKLLIQFQNNGVVDDSQLPKDRFSAERLKGVDSTLKIQPAKLEDSAVYLCASSPDFGPLNTEAFFGQGTRLTVV.

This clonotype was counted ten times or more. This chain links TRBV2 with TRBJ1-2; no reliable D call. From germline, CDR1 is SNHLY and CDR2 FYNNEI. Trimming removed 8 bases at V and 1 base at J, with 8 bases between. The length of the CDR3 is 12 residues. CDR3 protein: CASRAYNYGYTF. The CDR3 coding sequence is TGTGCCAGCCGGGCTTATAACTATGGCTACACCTTC.

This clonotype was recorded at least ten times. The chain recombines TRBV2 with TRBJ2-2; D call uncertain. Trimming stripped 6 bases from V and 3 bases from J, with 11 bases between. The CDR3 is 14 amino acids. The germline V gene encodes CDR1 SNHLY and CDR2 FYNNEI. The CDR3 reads CASSDDGDTGELFF. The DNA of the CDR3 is TGTGCCAGCAGCGACGACGGAGACACCGGGGAGCTGTTTTTT.

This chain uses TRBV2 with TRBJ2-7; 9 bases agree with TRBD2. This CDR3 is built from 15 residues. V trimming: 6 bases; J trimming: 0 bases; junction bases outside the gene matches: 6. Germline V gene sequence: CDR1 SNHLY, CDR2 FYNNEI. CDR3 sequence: CASRFGLAISYEQYF. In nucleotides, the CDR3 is TGTGCCAGCAGATTTGGACTAGCGATCTCCTACGAGCAGTACTTC.

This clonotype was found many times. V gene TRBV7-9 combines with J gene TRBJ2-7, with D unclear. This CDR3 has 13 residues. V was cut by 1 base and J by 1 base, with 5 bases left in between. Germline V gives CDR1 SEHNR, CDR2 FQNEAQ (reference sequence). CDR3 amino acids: CASSLEDSYEQYF. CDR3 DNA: TGTGCCAGCAGCTTAGAGGATTCCTACGAGCAGTACTTC.

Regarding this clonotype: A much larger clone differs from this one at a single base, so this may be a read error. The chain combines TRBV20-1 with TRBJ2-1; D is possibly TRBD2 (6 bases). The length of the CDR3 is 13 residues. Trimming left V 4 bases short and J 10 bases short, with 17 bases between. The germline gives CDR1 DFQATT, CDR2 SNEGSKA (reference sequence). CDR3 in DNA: TGCAGTGCTATGGGGCTAGCGCCCTACGAGCAGTTCTTC. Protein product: CSAMGLAPYEQFF.

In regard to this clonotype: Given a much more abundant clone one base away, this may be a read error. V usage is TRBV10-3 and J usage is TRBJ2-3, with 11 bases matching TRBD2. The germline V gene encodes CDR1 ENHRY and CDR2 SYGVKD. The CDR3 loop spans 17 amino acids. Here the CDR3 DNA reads TGTGCCATCAGTGACCCCTCTAGCGGGGGGATCACAGATATGCAGTATTTT. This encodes CAISDPSSGGITDMQYF.